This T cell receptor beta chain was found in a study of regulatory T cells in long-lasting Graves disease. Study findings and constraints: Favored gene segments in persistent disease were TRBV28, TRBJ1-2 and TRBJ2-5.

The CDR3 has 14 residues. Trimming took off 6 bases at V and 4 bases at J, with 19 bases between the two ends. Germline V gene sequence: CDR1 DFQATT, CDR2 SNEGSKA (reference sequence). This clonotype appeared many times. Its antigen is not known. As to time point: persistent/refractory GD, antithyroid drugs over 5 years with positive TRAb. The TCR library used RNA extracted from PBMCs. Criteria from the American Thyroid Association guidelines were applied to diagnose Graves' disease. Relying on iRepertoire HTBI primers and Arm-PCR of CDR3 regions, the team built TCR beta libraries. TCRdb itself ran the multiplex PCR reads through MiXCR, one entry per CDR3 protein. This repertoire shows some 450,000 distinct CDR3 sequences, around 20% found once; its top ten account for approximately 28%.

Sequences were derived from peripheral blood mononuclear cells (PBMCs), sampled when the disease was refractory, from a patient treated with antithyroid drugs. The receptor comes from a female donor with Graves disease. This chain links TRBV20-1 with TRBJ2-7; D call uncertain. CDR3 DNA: TGCAGTGCAGCCCCACCACGGGTGCCGTACGAGCAGTACTTC. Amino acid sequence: CSAAPPRVPYEQYF.